Sequencing of this T cell receptor (beta chain) was carried out in a study of regulatory T cells in long-lasting Graves disease. Time point in this sample: persistent/refractory GD, antithyroid drugs over 5 years with positive TRAb. The TCR library was made from RNA extracted from PBMCs. Building of the TCR beta libraries involved iRepertoire HTBI primers and Arm-PCR of CDR3 regions. TCRdb analysed the multiplex PCR reads with MiXCR anew, one entry per CDR3 protein. Among a few hundred thousand distinct CDR3 sequences listed, around a quarter were seen once. The table lists this clonotype with many counts. The starting material was peripheral blood mononuclear cells (PBMCs), obtained when the disease was refractory, from a patient treated with antithyroid drugs. The receptor's source is a female donor with Graves disease.

The CDR3 DNA reads TGTGCCAGCAGTTTATCGGGGACCTCGACAGCACCCCTCCACTTT. Its protein is CASSLSGTSTAPLHF. This chain connects TRBV27 to TRBJ1-6; D perhaps matches TRBD1 (5 bases). CDR3 size: 15 residues. Germline CDR1 is MNHEY and CDR2 is SMNVEV (reference sequence). The V gene lost 0 bases and the J gene lost 11 bases, with 14 bases spanning the gap.